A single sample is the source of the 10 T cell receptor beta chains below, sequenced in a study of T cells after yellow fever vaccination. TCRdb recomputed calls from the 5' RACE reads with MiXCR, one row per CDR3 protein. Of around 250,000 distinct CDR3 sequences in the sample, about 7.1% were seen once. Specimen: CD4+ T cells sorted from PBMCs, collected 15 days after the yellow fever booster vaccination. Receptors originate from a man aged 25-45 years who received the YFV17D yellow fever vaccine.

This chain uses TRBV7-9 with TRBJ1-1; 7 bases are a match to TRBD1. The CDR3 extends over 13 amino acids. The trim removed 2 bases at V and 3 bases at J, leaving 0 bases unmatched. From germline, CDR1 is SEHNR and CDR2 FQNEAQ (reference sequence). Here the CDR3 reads CASSLTGDTEAFF. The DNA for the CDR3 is TGTGCCAGCAGCTTAACAGGGGACACTGAAGCTTTCTTT.

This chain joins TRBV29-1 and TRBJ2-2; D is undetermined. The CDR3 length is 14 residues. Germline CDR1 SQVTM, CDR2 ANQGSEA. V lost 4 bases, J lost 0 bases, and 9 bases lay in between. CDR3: CSVGGSANTGELFF. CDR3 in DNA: TGCAGCGTTGGGGGAAGCGCGAACACCGGGGAGCTGTTTTTT.

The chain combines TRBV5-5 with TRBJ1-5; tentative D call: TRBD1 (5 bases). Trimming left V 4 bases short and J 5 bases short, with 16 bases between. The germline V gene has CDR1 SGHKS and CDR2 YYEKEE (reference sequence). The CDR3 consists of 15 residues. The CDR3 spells CASSKDTLGHQPQHF. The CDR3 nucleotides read TGTGCCAGCAGCAAGGACACTCTAGGGCATCAGCCCCAGCATTTT.

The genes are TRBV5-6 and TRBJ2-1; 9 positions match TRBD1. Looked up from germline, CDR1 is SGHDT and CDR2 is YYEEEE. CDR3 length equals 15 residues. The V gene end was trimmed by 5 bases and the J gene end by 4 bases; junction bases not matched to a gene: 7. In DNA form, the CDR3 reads TGTGCCAGCAGTTCGACAGGGGGTCGGTACAATGAGCAGTTCTTC. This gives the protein CASSSTGGRYNEQFF. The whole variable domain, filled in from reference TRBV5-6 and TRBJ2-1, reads DAGVTQSPTHLIKTRGQQVTLRCSPKSGHDTVSWYQQALGQGPQFIFQYYEEEERQRGNFPDRFSGHQFPNYSSELNVNALLLGDSALYLCASSSTGGRYNEQFFGPGTRLTVL.

As DNA, the CDR3 is TGCAGCGTTGGAGGAGGGGGCGGCGTCGACTATGGCTACACCTTC. This translates into CSVGGGGGVDYGYTF. This rearrangement joins TRBV29-1 to TRBJ1-2, with 7 nucleotides matching TRBD1. CDR3 length: 15 amino acids. V lost 4 bases, J lost 3 bases, and 11 bases stayed unmatched. The V gene's germline CDR1 is SQVTM and CDR2 ANQGSEA.

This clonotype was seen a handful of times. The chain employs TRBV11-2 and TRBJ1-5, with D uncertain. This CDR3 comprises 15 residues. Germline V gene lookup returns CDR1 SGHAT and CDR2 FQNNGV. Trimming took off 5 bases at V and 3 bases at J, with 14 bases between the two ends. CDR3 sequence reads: CASSPGMRDNQPQHF. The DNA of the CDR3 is TGTGCCAGCAGCCCCGGAATGAGGGACAATCAGCCCCAGCATTTT. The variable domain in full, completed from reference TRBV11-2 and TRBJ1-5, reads EAGVAQSPRYKIIEKRQSVAFWCNPISGHATLYWYQQILGQGPKLLIQFQNNGVVDDSQLPKDRFSAERLKGVDSTLKIQPAKLEDSAVYLCASSPGMRDNQPQHFGDGTRLSIL.

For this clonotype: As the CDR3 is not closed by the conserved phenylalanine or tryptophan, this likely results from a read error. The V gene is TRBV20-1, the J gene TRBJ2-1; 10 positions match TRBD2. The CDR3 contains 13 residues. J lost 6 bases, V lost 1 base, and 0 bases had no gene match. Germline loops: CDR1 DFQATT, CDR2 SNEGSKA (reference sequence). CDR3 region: CSARGTSGNEQFL. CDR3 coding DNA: TGCAGTGCTAGAGGGACTAGCGGCAATGAGCAGTTCCTC.

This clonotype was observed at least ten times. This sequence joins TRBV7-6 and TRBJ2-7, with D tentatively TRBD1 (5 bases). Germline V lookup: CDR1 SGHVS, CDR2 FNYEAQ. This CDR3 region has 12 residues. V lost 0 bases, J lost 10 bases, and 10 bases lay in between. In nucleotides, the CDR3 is TGTGCCAGCAGCTTAGCCGCAGGGTATCAGTACTTC. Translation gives CASSLAAGYQYF.

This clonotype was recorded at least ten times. The CDR3 coding sequence is TGTGCCAGTAAGATAGGGAACCAAGAGACCCAGTACTTC. Its protein is CASKIGNQETQYF. The chain combines TRBV19 with TRBJ2-5; D remains unclear. V dropped 7 bases and J dropped 0 bases, with 9 bases sitting between them. CDR1 is LNHDA, CDR2 SQIVND, per germline (reference sequence). The CDR3 is 13 amino acids.

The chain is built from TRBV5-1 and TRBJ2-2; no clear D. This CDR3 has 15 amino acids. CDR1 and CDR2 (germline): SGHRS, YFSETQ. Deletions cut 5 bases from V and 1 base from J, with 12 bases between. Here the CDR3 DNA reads TGCGCCAGCAGAATTCTTGCCCAGAACACCGGGGAGCTGTTTTTT. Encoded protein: CASRILAQNTGELFF. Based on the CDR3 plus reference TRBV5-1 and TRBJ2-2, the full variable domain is KAGVTQTPRYLIKTRGQQVTLSCSPISGHRSVSWYQQTPGQGLQFLFEYFSETQRNKGNFPGRFSGRQFSNSRSEMNVSTLELGDSALYLCASRILAQNTGELFFGEGSRLTVL.